This T cell receptor (beta chain) was retrieved from a study of blood T cell repertoires in COVID-19. Study at large: Nucleic acid was either cDNA or gDNA, and it came from T cells, B-cell-depleted T cells, or PBMCs.

CDR1 DFQATT and CDR2 SNEGSKA come from the germline V gene (reference sequence). CDR3 size: 11 residues. TCRdb keeps only in-frame clones here, not all; method: immunoSEQ multiplex PCR. The profile shows around 52,000 clones, about nine tenths of them singletons. This TCR came from a woman of 80 years or more with COVID-19, enrolled during active disease. Sequenced input: peripheral blood. The chain is built from TRBV20-1 and TRBJ1-2; 7 nucleotides match TRBD1. This chain's CDR3 is CSGLGGNGYTF. DNA of the CDR3: TGCAGCGGGCTAGGGGGCAATGGCTACACCTTC.